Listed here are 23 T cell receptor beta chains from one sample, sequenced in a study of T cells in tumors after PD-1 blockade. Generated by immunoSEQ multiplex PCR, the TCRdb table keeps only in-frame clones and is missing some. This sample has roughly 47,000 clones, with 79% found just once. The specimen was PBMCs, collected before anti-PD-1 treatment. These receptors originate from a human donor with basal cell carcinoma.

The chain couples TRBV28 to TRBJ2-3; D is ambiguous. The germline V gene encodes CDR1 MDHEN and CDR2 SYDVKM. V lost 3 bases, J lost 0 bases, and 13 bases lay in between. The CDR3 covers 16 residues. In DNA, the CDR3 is TGTGCCAGCAGTTTTACAGTAATCTCTAGCACAGATACGCAGTATTTT. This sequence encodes CASSFTVISSTDTQYF. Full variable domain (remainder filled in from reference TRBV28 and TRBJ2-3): DVKVTQSSRYLVKRTGEKVFLECVQDMDHENMFWYRQDPGLGLRLIYFSYDVKMKEKGDIPEGYSVSREKKERFSLILESASTNQTSMYLCASSFTVISSTDTQYFGPGTRLTVL.

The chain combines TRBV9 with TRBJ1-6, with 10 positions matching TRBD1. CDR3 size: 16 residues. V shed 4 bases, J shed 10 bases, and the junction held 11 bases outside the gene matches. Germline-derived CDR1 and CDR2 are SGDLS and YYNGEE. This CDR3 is CASSPRTGGASSPLHF. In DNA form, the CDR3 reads TGTGCCAGCAGCCCCCGGACAGGGGGAGCGAGCTCACCCCTCCACTTT.

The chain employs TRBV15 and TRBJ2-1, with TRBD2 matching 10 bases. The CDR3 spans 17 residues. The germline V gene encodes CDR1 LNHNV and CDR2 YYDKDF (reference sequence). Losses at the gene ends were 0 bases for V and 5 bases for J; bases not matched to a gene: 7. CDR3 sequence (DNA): TGTGCCACCAGCAGAGACCCAGCGGGAGGGTTGAACAATGAGCAGTTCTTC. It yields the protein CATSRDPAGGLNNEQFF. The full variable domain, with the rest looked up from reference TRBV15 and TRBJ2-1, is DAMVIQNPRYQVTQFGKPVTLSCSQTLNHNVMYWYQQKSSQAPKLLFHYYDKDFNNEADTPDNFQSRRPNTSFCFLDIRSPGLGDTAMYLCATSRDPAGGLNNEQFFGPGTRLTVL.

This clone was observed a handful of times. The CDR3 DNA follows: TGTGCCAGCAGTGAGACAGGGGGCTTTAGAGGCTACACCTTC. Its protein is CASSETGGFRGYTF. This sequence joins TRBV6-1 and TRBJ1-2, with TRBD1 matching over 10 bases. The V gene's germline CDR1 is MNHNS and CDR2 SASEGT. The CDR3 has 14 residues. The V and J ends lost 3 bases and 8 bases, in that order; junction bases with no gene match: 6.

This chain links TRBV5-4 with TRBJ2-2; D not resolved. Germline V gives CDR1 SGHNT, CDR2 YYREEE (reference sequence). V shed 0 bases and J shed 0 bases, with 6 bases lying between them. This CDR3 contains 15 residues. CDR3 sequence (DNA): TGTGCCAGCAGCTTGGCATCGGCGAACACCGGGGAGCTGTTTTTT. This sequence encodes CASSLASANTGELFF.

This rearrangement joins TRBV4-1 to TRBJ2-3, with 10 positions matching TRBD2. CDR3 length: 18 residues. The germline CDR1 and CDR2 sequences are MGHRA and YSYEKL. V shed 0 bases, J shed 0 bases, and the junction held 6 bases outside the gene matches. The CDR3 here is CASSQESSTSGSTDTQYF. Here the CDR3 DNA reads TGCGCCAGCAGCCAAGAGTCTTCGACTAGCGGGAGCACAGATACGCAGTATTTT.

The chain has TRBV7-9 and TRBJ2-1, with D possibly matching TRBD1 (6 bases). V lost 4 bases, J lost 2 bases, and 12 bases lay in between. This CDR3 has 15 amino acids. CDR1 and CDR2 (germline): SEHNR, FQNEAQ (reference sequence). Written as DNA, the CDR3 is TGTGCCAGCAGCTCTGCTGGGACACCCTACAATGAGCAGTTCTTC. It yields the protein CASSSAGTPYNEQFF.

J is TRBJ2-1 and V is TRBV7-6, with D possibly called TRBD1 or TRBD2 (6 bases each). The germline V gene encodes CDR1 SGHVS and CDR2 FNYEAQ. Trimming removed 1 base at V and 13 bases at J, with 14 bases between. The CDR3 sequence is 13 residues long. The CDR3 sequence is CASSLVGSGAQFF. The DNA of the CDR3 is TGTGCCAGCAGCTTAGTAGGCTCGGGGGCCCAGTTCTTC.

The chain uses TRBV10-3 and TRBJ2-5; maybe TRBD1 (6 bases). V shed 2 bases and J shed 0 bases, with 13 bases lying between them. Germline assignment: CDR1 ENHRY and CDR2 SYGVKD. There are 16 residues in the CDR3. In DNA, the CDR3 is TGTGCCATCAGTGAGCGACATACAGGGAACCAAGAGACCCAGTACTTC. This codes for CAISERHTGNQETQYF.

The CDR3 loop is CASSVGDSGNQPQHF. CDR3 DNA sequence: TGTGCCAGCAGCGTAGGGGACAGTGGCAATCAGCCCCAGCATTTT. The chain carries TRBV7-6 and TRBJ1-5; TRBD1 aligns across 7 bases. The CDR3 is made up of 15 amino acids. Germline-derived CDR1 and CDR2 are SGHVS and FNYEAQ. V lost 5 bases and J lost 2; bases outside the gene matches: 6.

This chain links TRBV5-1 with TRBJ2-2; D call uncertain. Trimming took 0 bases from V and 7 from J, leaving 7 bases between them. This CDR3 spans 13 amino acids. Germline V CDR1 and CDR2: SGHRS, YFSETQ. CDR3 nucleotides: TGCGCCAGCAGCTTGGCACGAGGCGGGGAGCTGTTTTTT. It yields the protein CASSLARGGELFF. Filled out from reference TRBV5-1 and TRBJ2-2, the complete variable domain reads KAGVTQTPRYLIKTRGQQVTLSCSPISGHRSVSWYQQTPGQGLQFLFEYFSETQRNKGNFPGRFSGRQFSNSRSEMNVSTLELGDSALYLCASSLARGGELFFGEGSRLTVL.

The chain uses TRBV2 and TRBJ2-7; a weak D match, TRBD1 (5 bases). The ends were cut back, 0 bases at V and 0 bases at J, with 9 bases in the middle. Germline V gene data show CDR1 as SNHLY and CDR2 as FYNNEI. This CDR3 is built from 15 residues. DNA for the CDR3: TGTGCCAGCAGTGAAGCGCGGACAAGCTCCTACGAGCAGTACTTC. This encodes CASSEARTSSYEQYF.

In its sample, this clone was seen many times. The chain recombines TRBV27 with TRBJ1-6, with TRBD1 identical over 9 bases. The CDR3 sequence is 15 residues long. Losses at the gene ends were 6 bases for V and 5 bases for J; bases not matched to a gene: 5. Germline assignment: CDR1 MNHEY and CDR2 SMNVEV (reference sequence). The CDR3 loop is CASRDRGSNNSPLHF. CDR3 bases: TGTGCCAGCAGGGACAGGGGATCTAATAATTCACCCCTCCACTTT.

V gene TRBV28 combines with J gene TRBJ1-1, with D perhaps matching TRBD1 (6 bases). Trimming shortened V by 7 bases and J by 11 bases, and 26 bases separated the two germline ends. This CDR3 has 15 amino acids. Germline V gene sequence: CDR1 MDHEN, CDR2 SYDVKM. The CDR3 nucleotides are TGTGCCAGCATCCAAAGAGACAGGCCCTCGATCGGGGCTTTCTTT. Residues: CASIQRDRPSIGAFF.

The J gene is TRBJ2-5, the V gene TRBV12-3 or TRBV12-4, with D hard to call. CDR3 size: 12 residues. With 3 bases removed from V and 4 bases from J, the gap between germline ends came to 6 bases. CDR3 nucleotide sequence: TGTGCCAGCAGTTTGTTTTTAGAGACCCAGTACTTC. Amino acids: CASSLFLETQYF.

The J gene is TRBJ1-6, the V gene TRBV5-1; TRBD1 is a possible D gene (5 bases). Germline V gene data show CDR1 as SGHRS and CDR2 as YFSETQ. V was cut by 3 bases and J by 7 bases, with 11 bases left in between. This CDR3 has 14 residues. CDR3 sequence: CASSSGTRNSPLHF. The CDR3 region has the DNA TGCGCCAGCAGCTCAGGGACGAGAAATTCACCCCTCCACTTT.

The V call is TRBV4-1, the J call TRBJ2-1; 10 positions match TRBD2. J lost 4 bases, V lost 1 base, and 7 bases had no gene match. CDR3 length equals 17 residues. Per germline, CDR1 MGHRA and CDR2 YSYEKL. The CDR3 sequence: CASSQGAASGSYNEQFF. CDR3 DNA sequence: TGCGCCAGCAGCCAAGGGGCGGCTAGCGGGAGTTACAATGAGCAGTTCTTC.

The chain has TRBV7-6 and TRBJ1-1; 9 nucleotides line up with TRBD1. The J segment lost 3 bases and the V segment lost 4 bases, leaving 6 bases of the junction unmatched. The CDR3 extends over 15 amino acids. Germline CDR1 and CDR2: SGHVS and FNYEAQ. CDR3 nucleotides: TGTGCCAGCAGCTCCAACAGGGGGCGCGACACTGAAGCTTTCTTT. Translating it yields CASSSNRGRDTEAFF.

In nucleotides, the CDR3 is TGTGCCACCAGTGATCCAGGACCAGATACGCAGTATTTT. Protein sequence: CATSDPGPDTQYF. The chain employs TRBV24-1 and TRBJ2-3; no firm D call. Trimming shortened V by 3 bases and J by 4 bases, and 7 bases separated the two germline ends. Germline V CDR1 and CDR2: KGHDR, SFDVKD. The CDR3 is 13 amino acids.

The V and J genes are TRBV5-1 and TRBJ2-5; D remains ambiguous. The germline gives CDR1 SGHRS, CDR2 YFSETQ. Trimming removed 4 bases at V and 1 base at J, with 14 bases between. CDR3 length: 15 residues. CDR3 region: CASSPQHRVQETQYF. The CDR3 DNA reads TGCGCCAGCAGCCCTCAGCATAGAGTCCAAGAGACCCAGTACTTC.

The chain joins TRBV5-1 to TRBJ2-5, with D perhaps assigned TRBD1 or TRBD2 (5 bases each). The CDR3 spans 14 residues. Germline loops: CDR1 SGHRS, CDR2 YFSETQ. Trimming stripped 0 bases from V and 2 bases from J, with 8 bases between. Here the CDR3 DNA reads TGCGCCAGCAGCTTGGGGGACGCTCAAGAGACCCAGTACTTC. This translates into CASSLGDAQETQYF.

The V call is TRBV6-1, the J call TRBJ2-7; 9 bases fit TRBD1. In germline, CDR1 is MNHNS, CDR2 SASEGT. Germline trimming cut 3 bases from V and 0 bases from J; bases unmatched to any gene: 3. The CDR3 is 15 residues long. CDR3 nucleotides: TGTGCCAGCAGTGACCGGGACAGGGCCTCCTACGAGCAGTACTTC. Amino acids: CASSDRDRASYEQYF.

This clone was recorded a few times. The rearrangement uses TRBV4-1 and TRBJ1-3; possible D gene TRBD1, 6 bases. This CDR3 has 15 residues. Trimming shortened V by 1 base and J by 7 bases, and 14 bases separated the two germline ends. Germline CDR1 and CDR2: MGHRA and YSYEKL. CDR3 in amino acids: CASSQGDTNWNTIYF. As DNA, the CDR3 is TGCGCCAGCAGCCAAGGGGACACGAACTGGAACACCATATATTTT.